The 15 T cell receptor beta chains reported below all come from one sample, sequenced in a study of early T cells in non-severe SARS-CoV-2 infection. TCRdb ran MiXCR on the 5' RACE reads and lists one entry per CDR3 protein. This table has some 80,000 distinct CDR3 sequences, more than 9% appearing once. Sequences were derived from whole blood, sampled at baseline. These receptors all come from an adult who was a healthcare worker with PCR-confirmed SARS-CoV-2 infection or an uninfected control (not recorded which).

There are many counts of this clonotype. The chain carries TRBV20-1 and TRBJ2-1; 13 nucleotides agree with TRBD2. CDR1 is DFQATT, CDR2 SNEGSKA, per germline (reference sequence). CDR3 length: 17 amino acids. Unmatched junction bases numbered 10, after V lost 2 bases and J lost 6 bases. This chain's CDR3 is CSARIRGLAGVVNEQFF. The CDR3 DNA sequence: TGCAGTGCTAGAATCCGAGGACTAGCGGGAGTTGTCAATGAGCAGTTCTTC.

The chain has TRBV7-8 and TRBJ2-1, with no clear D. The CDR3 spans 11 residues. The V end lost 2 bases, the J end lost 10 bases, and 6 bases lay between the germline ends. Per germline, CDR1 SGHVS and CDR2 FQNEAQ. The CDR3 protein is CASSLRVEQFF. DNA of the CDR3: TGTGCCAGCAGCTTACGTGTAGAGCAGTTCTTC. The full variable domain, its missing parts supplied by reference TRBV7-8 and TRBJ2-1, is GAGVSQSPRYKVAKRGQDVALRCDPISGHVSLFWYQQALGQGPEFLTYFQNEAQLDKSGLPSDRFFAERPEGSVSTLKIQRTQQEDSAVYLCASSLRVEQFFGPGTRLTVL.

The CDR3 nucleotides are TGCGCCAGCAGCTTAGGGGGAGGGCCGACGTATACGCAGTATTTT. It translates to CASSLGGGPTYTQYF. The rearrangement links TRBV5-1 to TRBJ2-3, with D perhaps matching TRBD2 (7 bases). The CDR3 runs to 15 residues. Germline CDR1 reads SGHRS; CDR2 reads YFSETQ. The V end lost 2 bases, the J end lost 7 bases, and 17 bases lay between the germline ends.

The V gene is TRBV7-6, the J gene TRBJ2-2, with 8 bases fitting TRBD1. The CDR3 runs to 18 residues. The trim removed 8 bases at V and 6 bases at J, leaving 20 bases unmatched. Germline lookup yields CDR1 SGHVS and CDR2 FNYEAQ. CDR3 amino acids: CASVQGALFTGTPGELFF. As DNA, the CDR3 is TGTGCCAGCGTCCAGGGGGCTTTATTCACCGGTACTCCCGGGGAGCTGTTTTTT.

This clonotype was detected many times. The chain links TRBV20-1 to TRBJ1-5; D unresolved. This CDR3 contains 14 residues. Deletions cut 5 bases from V and 0 bases from J, with 11 bases between. In germline, CDR1 is DFQATT, CDR2 SNEGSKA (reference sequence). The chain's CDR3 is CSAGMSYSNQPQHF. The DNA for the CDR3 is TGCAGTGCTGGTATGAGTTATAGCAATCAGCCCCAGCATTTT.

In this sample, this clonotype turned up many times. The gene calls are TRBV30 and TRBJ2-5, with 7 positions matching TRBD2. With V trimmed by 1 base and J by 2 bases, 7 bases remained unmatched. Germline CDR1 reads GTSNPN; CDR2 reads SVGIG (reference sequence). The CDR3 spans 15 residues. For the CDR3, the DNA is TGTGCCTGGAGTGATGGAGCTAGCGGACAAGAGACCCAGTACTTC. This encodes CAWSDGASGQETQYF.

The gene calls are TRBV5-1 and TRBJ2-2; TRBD2 matches 14 bases. The CDR3 loop spans 16 amino acids. CDR1 and CDR2 (germline): SGHRS, YFSETQ. V lost 3 bases and J lost 8; bases outside the gene matches: 6. The CDR3: CASSSDGTSGSGELFF. For the CDR3, the DNA is TGCGCCAGCAGCTCCGACGGGACTAGCGGGAGTGGGGAGCTGTTTTTT. The whole variable domain, filled in from reference TRBV5-1 and TRBJ2-2, reads KAGVTQTPRYLIKTRGQQVTLSCSPISGHRSVSWYQQTPGQGLQFLFEYFSETQRNKGNFPGRFSGRQFSNSRSEMNVSTLELGDSALYLCASSSDGTSGSGELFFGEGSRLTVL.

The chain links TRBV6-1 to TRBJ2-3; D remains unclear. Germline V gene lookup returns CDR1 MNHNS and CDR2 SASEGT. Between the trimmed V and J ends, which lost 8 bases and 3 bases, there was a span of 9 bases. This CDR3 spans 12 amino acids. CDR3 in DNA: TGTGCCAGCGGCCCCGTAACAGATACGCAGTATTTT. This gives the protein CASGPVTDTQYF.

This clonotype was found many times. The rearrangement links TRBV12-3 or TRBV12-4 to TRBJ1-2; D unresolved. The CDR3 spans 14 residues. V lost 1 base to trimming and J lost 0 bases, with 6 bases between them. The CDR3: CASSLEGPNYGYTF. The DNA of the CDR3 is TGTGCCAGCAGTTTAGAAGGCCCTAACTATGGCTACACCTTC.

This clonotype was observed a handful of times. V gene TRBV6-1 combines with J gene TRBJ2-3; the D gene is possibly TRBD2 (6 bases). Looked up from germline, CDR1 is MNHNS and CDR2 is SASEGT. The CDR3 length is 15 residues. V lost 5 bases and J lost 4, with 16 bases in between. CDR3 loop: CASSSGLTSPDTQYF. In DNA form, the CDR3 reads TGTGCCAGCAGTTCGGGACTTACTAGTCCAGATACGCAGTATTTT.

The sample holds many counts of this clonotype. The chain recombines TRBV7-6 with TRBJ2-5; 9 bases align to TRBD2. Unmatched junction bases numbered 13, after V lost 5 bases and J lost 3 bases. This CDR3 region has 17 residues. Germline V gives CDR1 SGHVS, CDR2 FNYEAQ. The CDR3 here is CASSPTSVGGREETQYF. The CDR3 DNA reads TGTGCCAGCAGCCCAACCTCGGTTGGCGGGAGGGAAGAGACCCAGTACTTC.

This chain links TRBV6-1 with TRBJ2-2, with D tentatively TRBD1 (6 bases). Germline V gene sequence: CDR1 MNHNS, CDR2 SASEGT. V dropped 1 base and J dropped 1 base, with 13 bases sitting between them. The CDR3 covers 17 residues. CDR3 in amino acids: CASSEGRGTVNTGELFF. The CDR3 bases are TGTGCCAGCAGTGAAGGAAGGGGGACGGTGAACACCGGGGAGCTGTTTTTT.

CDR3 bases: TGTGCCATCAGGTCAGACTCACTACAGGGTCTCTACGAGCAGTACTTC. This gives the protein CAIRSDSLQGLYEQYF. This chain links TRBV10-3 with TRBJ2-7; D perhaps matches TRBD1 (6 bases). CDR3 length equals 16 residues. Germline V gene data show CDR1 as ENHRY and CDR2 as SYGVKD. V was trimmed by 6 bases and J by 3 bases, leaving 21 bases between them.

This clonotype appeared a few times. The gene calls are TRBV5-1 and TRBJ2-7; D gene ambiguous. CDR3 length: 11 amino acids. Trimming removed 4 bases at V and 1 base at J, with 3 bases between. CDR1 SGHRS and CDR2 YFSETQ come from the germline V gene. CDR3 DNA sequence: TGCGCCAGCAGCGGATCCTACGAGCAGTACTTC. Protein sequence: CASSGSYEQYF.

This clonotype was detected a few times. The J gene is TRBJ1-2, the V gene TRBV30; 7 nucleotides align to TRBD1. The CDR3 sequence is 13 residues long. Germline CDR1 and CDR2: GTSNPN and SVGIG (reference sequence). Trimming cost V 7 bases and J 5 bases; bases outside gene matches: 10. The CDR3 is CALARDSLYGYTF. In DNA form, the CDR3 reads TGTGCCTTAGCGAGGGACAGCTTATATGGCTACACCTTC.